The entry below describes one T cell receptor beta chain. Its antigen is unidentified. The assay was immunoSEQ multiplex PCR, and TCRdb's table has in-frame clones only and misses some. The sample has some 87,000 clones, approximately 90% seen once. This entry comes from a study of T cell responses to AZD1222 COVID-19 vaccine. Study-wide findings and caveats: A mostly white British donor set with more females was recruited, and clonal diversity was possibly underestimated.

The sample here was peripheral blood, taken on day 0 of AZD1222 vaccination. This TCR was recovered from an adult in good health.

Written as DNA, the CDR3 is TGTGCCAGTAGTAGTCGGGGACAAGTAGGAGCCCTCCACTTT. It codes for CASSSRGQVGALHF. The gene calls are TRBV19 and TRBJ1-6, with D possibly TRBD1 on 6 matching bases. The CDR3 is 14 amino acids. Trimming shortened V by 4 bases and J by 14 bases, and 18 bases separated the two germline ends. Per the germline V gene, CDR1 is LNHDA and CDR2 is SQIVND (reference sequence).